Listed below are T cell receptor beta chains from one sample, sequenced in a study of graft-versus-host responses after intestinal transplantation. Sequencing used immunoSEQ multiplex PCR; TCRdb keeps in-frame clones, though not all of them. The sample includes about 64,000 clones, 90% to 95% of them seen just once. No antigens are known for them. The source material was unstimulated CD8+ T cells sorted from spleen or lymph node cells, sampled before transplant. These receptors came from a human donor who was the organ donor for an intestinal transplant. Each CDR3 is given with its conserved first and last residue. A D gene is named only where the DNA matches it firmly. Size is omitted from some rows. Given values are once, few, many or a class for expanded clones.

j_gene: TRBJ2-3; d_gene: TRBD2; v_gene: TRBV7-2; abundance: NA; CDR3nt: TGTGCCAGCAGCTTAGTTCTCCGCGGGAGGGGCACAGATACGCAGTATTTT; CDR3aa: CASSLVLRGRGTDTQYF
j_gene: TRBJ2-3; d_gene: NA; v_gene: TRBV5-6; abundance: NA; CDR3nt: TGTGCCAGCAGCTCTCCAGGGATTCCGCAGTATTTT; CDR3aa: CASSSPGIPQYF
j_gene: TRBJ1-2; d_gene: TRBD1; v_gene: TRBV9; abundance: few; CDR3nt: TGTGCCAGCAGCGATGGACAGGAGGGCTATGGCTACACCTTC; CDR3aa: CASSDGQEGYGYTF
j_gene: TRBJ2-5; d_gene: TRBD1; v_gene: TRBV19; abundance: NA; CDR3nt: TGTGCCAGTAGTATACTCGGGACAGGGGACGAGACCCAGTACTTC; CDR3aa: CASSILGTGDETQYF
j_gene: TRBJ2-5; d_gene: NA; v_gene: TRBV7-9; abundance: NA; CDR3nt: TGTGCCTCGGGGGGCTCAAGGGGGCAAGAGACCCAGTACTTC; CDR3aa: CASGGSRGQETQYF
j_gene: TRBJ2-7; d_gene: TRBD2; v_gene: TRBV5-1; abundance: NA; CDR3nt: TGCGCCAGCAGCTGGACTAGCGGGAGAGGTAACGAGCAGTACTTC; CDR3aa: CASSWTSGRGNEQYF
j_gene: TRBJ2-7; d_gene: NA; v_gene: TRBV7-8; abundance: NA; CDR3nt: TGTGCCAGCAGCCCTCATTCCGACAGGACCTACGAGCAGTACTTC; CDR3aa: CASSPHSDRTYEQYF
j_gene: TRBJ2-3; d_gene: NA; v_gene: TRBV5-6; abundance: NA; CDR3nt: TGTGCCAGCACCCGATACGCCACGGTGCCAGATACGCAGTATTTT; CDR3aa: CASTRYATVPDTQYF
j_gene: TRBJ2-1; d_gene: NA; v_gene: TRBV11-2; abundance: NA; CDR3nt: TGTGCCACTCGGACCTACAACAGGGACAATGAGCAGTTCTTC; CDR3aa: CATRTYNRDNEQFF
j_gene: TRBJ2-7; d_gene: TRBD1; v_gene: TRBV4-3; abundance: NA; CDR3nt: TGCGCCAGCAGCCAAGATAATCGAATAAGGGGGCAAGAGCAGTACTTC; CDR3aa: CASSQDNRIRGQEQYF
j_gene: TRBJ1-1; d_gene: NA; v_gene: TRBV7-9; abundance: NA; CDR3nt: TGTGCCAGCAGCCCCCGGACAGATGAAGCTTTCTTT; CDR3aa: CASSPRTDEAFF
j_gene: TRBJ2-1; d_gene: NA; v_gene: TRBV9; abundance: NA; CDR3nt: TGTGCCAGCAGCCCCCTCCTAACCTACAATGAGCAGTTCTTC; CDR3aa: CASSPLLTYNEQFF
j_gene: TRBJ2-7; d_gene: TRBD1; v_gene: TRBV4-3; abundance: NA; CDR3nt: TGCGCCAGCAGCCAGTCACAGGGGGCCTCCTACGAGCAGTACTTC; CDR3aa: CASSQSQGASYEQYF
j_gene: TRBJ2-3; d_gene: NA; v_gene: TRBV7-9; abundance: NA; CDR3nt: TGTGCCAGCAGCACGGAGGGCCCCAGCACAGATACGCAGTATTTT; CDR3aa: CASSTEGPSTDTQYF
j_gene: TRBJ1-1; d_gene: NA; v_gene: TRBV5-4; abundance: NA; CDR3nt: TGTGCCAGCAGCTTGGGAGTCGGGGGAACTGAAGCTTTCTTT; CDR3aa: CASSLGVGGTEAFF
j_gene: TRBJ2-3; d_gene: TRBD1; v_gene: TRBV28; abundance: once; CDR3nt: TGTGCCAGCGGATACAGGGGCTGGCGGGCCCCCAGTAGATCGCAGTATTTT; CDR3aa: CASGYRGWRAPSRSQYF
j_gene: TRBJ2-7; d_gene: TRBD1; v_gene: TRBV19; abundance: NA; CDR3nt: TGTGCCAGTAGTACCGGGACAGGAACCACCTACGAGCAGTACTTC; CDR3aa: CASSTGTGTTYEQYF
j_gene: TRBJ2-1; d_gene: TRBD2; v_gene: TRBV29-1; abundance: NA; CDR3nt: TGCAGCGTCCTGTCAGCGGGAATCACCTACAATGAGCAGTTCTTC; CDR3aa: CSVLSAGITYNEQFF
j_gene: TRBJ2-2; d_gene: NA; v_gene: TRBV27; abundance: once; CDR3nt: TGTGCCAGCAGTTTCTCACAGAGTAACACCGGGGAGCTGTTTTTT; CDR3aa: CASSFSQSNTGELFF
j_gene: TRBJ1-1; d_gene: NA; v_gene: TRBV13; abundance: NA; CDR3nt: TGTGCCAGCAGCGTGGGACACCGGAACACTGAAGCTTTCTTT; CDR3aa: CASSVGHRNTEAFF
j_gene: TRBJ2-3; d_gene: TRBD2; v_gene: TRBV6-1; abundance: few; CDR3nt: TGTGCCATCAGTGAGAGACTAGCGGGAGTCCCAGATACGCAGTATTTT; CDR3aa: CAISERLAGVPDTQYF
j_gene: TRBJ2-2; d_gene: NA; v_gene: TRBV27; abundance: NA; CDR3nt: TGTGCCAGCAGCTCCCGTAACACCGGGGAGCTGTTTTTT; CDR3aa: CASSSRNTGELFF
j_gene: TRBJ1-4; d_gene: NA; v_gene: TRBV5-6; abundance: NA; CDR3nt: TGTGCCAGCAGTTTGCAGGACTTTAATGAAAAACTGTTTTTT; CDR3aa: CASSLQDFNEKLFF
j_gene: TRBJ2-7; d_gene: TRBD2; v_gene: TRBV27; abundance: NA; CDR3nt: TGTGCCAGCAGTGCCGGACTAGCGCCTACCTACGAGCAGTACTTC; CDR3aa: CASSAGLAPTYEQYF
j_gene: TRBJ2-5; d_gene: TRBD2; v_gene: TRBV4-2; abundance: NA; CDR3nt: TGTGCCAGCAGCCAGGGTAGCGGGAGTGTAGAGACCCAGTACTTC; CDR3aa: CASSQGSGSVETQYF
j_gene: TRBJ1-5; d_gene: NA; v_gene: TRBV19; abundance: NA; CDR3nt: TGTGCCAGTAGGGGCCTGGAAATTAGCAATCAGCCCCAGCATTTT; CDR3aa: CASRGLEISNQPQHF
j_gene: TRBJ2-5; d_gene: TRBD2; v_gene: TRBV9; abundance: NA; CDR3nt: TGTGCCAGCAGCCCCGATGGACTAGCGGGGAGGGAGGAGACCCAGTACTTC; CDR3aa: CASSPDGLAGREETQYF
j_gene: TRBJ1-3; d_gene: NA; v_gene: TRBV18; abundance: NA; CDR3nt: TGTGCCAGCTCAGGACGAGGGTGGCAGGGGTGTGATTCCGCTGGAAACACCATATATTTT; CDR3aa: CASSGRGWQGCDSAGNTIYF
j_gene: TRBJ2-5; d_gene: NA; v_gene: TRBV9; abundance: NA; CDR3nt: TGTGCCAGCAGCGTAGGAGGAGCGGAGACCCAGTACTTC; CDR3aa: CASSVGGAETQYF
j_gene: TRBJ2-7; d_gene: TRBD2; v_gene: TRBV2; abundance: NA; CDR3nt: TGTGCCAGCAGAACGGATGTGAGCGGGGCTTCGACCTACGAGCAGTACTTC; CDR3aa: CASRTDVSGASTYEQYF
j_gene: TRBJ2-2; d_gene: TRBD1; v_gene: TRBV19; abundance: NA; CDR3nt: TGTGCCAGTAGTAGGACAGGGGAAATAACCGGGGAGCTGTTTTTT; CDR3aa: CASSRTGEITGELFF
j_gene: TRBJ2-1; d_gene: NA; v_gene: TRBV10-3; abundance: NA; CDR3nt: TGTGCCATCAGTGCCCCTGGCGGCGTCAATGAGCAGTTCTTC; CDR3aa: CAISAPGGVNEQFF
j_gene: TRBJ1-3; d_gene: NA; v_gene: TRBV23-1; abundance: once; CDR3nt: TGCGCCAGCATCCAACGGAGGGGCCCTCCCGAAGCTGGAAACACCATATATTTT; CDR3aa: CASIQRRGPPEAGNTIYF